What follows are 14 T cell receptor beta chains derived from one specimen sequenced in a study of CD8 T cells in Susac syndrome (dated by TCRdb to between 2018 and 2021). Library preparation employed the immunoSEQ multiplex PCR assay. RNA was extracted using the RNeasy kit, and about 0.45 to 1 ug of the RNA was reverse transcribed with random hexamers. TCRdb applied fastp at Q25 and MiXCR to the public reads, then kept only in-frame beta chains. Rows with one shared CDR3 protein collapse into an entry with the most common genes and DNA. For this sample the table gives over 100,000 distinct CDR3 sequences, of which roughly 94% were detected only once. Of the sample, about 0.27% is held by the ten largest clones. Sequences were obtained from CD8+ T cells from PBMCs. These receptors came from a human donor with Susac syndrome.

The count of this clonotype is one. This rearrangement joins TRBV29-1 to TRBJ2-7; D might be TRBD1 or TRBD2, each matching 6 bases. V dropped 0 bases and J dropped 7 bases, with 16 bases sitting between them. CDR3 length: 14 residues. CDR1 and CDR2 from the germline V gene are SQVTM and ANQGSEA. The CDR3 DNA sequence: TGCAGCGTTGAAGAGTCCAATAAGGGGGGAGAGCAGTACTTC. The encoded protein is CSVEESNKGGEQYF.

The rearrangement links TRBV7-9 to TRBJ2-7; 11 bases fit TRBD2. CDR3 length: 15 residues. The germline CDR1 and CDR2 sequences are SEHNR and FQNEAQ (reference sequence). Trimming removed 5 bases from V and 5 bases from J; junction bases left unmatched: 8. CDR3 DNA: TGTGCCAGCAGCCTAACCGGGACTAGCGGAGACGAGCAGTACTTC. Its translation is CASSLTGTSGDEQYF. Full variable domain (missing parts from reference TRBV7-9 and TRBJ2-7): DTGVSQNPRHKITKRGQNVTFRCDPISEHNRLYWYRQTLGQGPEFLTYFQNEAQLEKSRLLSDRFSAERPKGSFSTLEIQRTEQGDSAMYLCASSLTGTSGDEQYFGPGTRLTVT.

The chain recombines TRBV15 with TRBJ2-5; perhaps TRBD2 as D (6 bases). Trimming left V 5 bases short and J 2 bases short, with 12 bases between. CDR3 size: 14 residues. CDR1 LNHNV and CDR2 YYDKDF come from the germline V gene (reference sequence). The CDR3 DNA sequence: TGTGCCACCAGCCCGGGACTCCCTCAAGAGACCCAGTACTTC. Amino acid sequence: CATSPGLPQETQYF. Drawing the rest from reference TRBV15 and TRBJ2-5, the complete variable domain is DAMVIQNPRYQVTQFGKPVTLSCSQTLNHNVMYWYQQKSSQAPKLLFHYYDKDFNNEADTPDNFQSRRPNTSFCFLDIRSPGLGDTAMYLCATSPGLPQETQYFGPGTRLLVL.

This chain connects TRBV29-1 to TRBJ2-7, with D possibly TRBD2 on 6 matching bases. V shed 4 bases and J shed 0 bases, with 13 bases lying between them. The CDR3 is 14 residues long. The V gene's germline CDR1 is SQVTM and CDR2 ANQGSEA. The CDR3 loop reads CSVVLVGSSYEQYF. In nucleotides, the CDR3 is TGCAGCGTTGTTTTGGTCGGGAGCTCCTACGAGCAGTACTTC.

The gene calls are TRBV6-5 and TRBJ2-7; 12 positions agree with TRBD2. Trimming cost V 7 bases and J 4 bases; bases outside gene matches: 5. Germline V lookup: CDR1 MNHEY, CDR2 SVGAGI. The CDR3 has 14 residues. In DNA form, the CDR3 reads TGTGCCAGCACCTGGACTAGCGGGGTTTACGAGCAGTACTTC. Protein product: CASTWTSGVYEQYF.

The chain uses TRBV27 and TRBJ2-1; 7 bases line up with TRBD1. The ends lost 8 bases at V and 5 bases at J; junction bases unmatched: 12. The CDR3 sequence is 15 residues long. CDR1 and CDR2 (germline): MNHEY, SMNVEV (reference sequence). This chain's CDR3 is CASGDDRVLNNEQFF. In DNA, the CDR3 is TGTGCCAGCGGAGACGACAGGGTTCTCAACAATGAGCAGTTCTTC.

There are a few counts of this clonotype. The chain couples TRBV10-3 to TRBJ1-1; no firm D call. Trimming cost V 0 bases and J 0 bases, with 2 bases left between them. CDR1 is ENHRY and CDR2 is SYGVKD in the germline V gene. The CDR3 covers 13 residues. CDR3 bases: TGTGCCATCAGTGAGTCGATGAACACTGAAGCTTTCTTT. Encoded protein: CAISESMNTEAFF.

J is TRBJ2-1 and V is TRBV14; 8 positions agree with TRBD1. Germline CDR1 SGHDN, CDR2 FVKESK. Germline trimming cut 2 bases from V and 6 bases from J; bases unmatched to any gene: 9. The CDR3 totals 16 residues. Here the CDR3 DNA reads TGTGCCAGCAGCCAATTGAGGACAGGGCCATTCAATGAGCAGTTCTTC. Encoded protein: CASSQLRTGPFNEQFF.

CDR3 residues: CSVVGLTGNTIYF. CDR3 nucleotides: TGCAGCGTTGTCGGCCTCACTGGAAACACCATATATTTT. The genes are TRBV29-1 and TRBJ1-3; D gene unclear. The germline V gene encodes CDR1 SQVTM and CDR2 ANQGSEA. There are 13 residues in the CDR3. Trimming pared 4 bases from V and 2 bases from J, leaving 9 bases between.

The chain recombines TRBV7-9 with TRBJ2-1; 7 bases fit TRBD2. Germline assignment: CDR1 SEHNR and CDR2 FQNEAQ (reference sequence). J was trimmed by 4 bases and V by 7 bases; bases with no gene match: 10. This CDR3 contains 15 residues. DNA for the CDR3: TGTGCCAGCAATGACGCGGGGGACCCTTACAATGAGCAGTTCTTC. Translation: CASNDAGDPYNEQFF.

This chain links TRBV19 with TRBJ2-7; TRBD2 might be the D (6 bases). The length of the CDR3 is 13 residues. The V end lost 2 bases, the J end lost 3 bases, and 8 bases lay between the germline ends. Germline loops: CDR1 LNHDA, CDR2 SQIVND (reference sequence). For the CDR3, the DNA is TGTGCCAGTAGTATAACGGAGGGCTACGAGCAGTACTTC. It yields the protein CASSITEGYEQYF.

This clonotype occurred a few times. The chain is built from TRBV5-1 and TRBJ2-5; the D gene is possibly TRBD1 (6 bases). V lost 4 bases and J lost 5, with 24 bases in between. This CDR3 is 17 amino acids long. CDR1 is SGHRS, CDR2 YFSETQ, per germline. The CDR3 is CASSPSGTLTRRETQYF. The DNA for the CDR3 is TGCGCCAGCAGCCCGTCCGGGACACTGACGCGGCGGGAGACCCAGTACTTC. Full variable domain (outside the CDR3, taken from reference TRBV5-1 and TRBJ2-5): KAGVTQTPRYLIKTRGQQVTLSCSPISGHRSVSWYQQTPGQGLQFLFEYFSETQRNKGNFPGRFSGRQFSNSRSEMNVSTLELGDSALYLCASSPSGTLTRRETQYFGPGTRLLVL.

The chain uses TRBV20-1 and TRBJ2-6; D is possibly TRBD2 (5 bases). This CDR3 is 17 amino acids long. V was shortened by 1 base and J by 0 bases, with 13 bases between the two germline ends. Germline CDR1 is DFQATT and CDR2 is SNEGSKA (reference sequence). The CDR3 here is CSARAVEESSGANVLTF. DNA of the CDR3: TGCAGTGCTAGAGCGGTGGAGGAGAGCTCTGGGGCCAACGTCCTGACTTTC.

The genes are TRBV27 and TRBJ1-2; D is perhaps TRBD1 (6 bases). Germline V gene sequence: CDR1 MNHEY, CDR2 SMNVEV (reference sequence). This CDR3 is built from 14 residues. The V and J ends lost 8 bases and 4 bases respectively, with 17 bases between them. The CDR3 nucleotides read TGTGCCAGCGCTGGAGGCATGGGGGCCTATGGCTACACCTTC. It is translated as CASAGGMGAYGYTF.